The rows below give T cell receptor beta chains drawn from one sample of a study of blood T cell repertoires in COVID-19. Sequencing was performed with immunoSEQ multiplex PCR; in TCRdb, only in-frame clones are kept and a portion is missing. This table holds roughly 300,000 clones, less than 90% found once. The sequenced sample was PBMCs or T cells enriched from blood (not recorded which). The receptors here all came from a woman under 40 who had recovered from COVID-19. Each CDR3 is given with its conserved first and last residue. A D gene is named only where the DNA matches it firmly. Expanded clones are given a class, and other clones once, few, many or no size at all.

v_call	j_call	clone_size	d_call	cdr3_nt	cdr3_aa
TRBV5-6	TRBJ1-2	few	NA	TGTGCCAGCAGCTTGGCTTCACAGGGACCCTATGGCTACACCTTC	CASSLASQGPYGYTF
TRBV5-1	TRBJ2-1	NA	NA	TGCGCCAGCAGCTTGGCCGAGGAGGTGGTGCATGAGCAGTTCTTC	CASSLAEEVVHEQFF
TRBV18	TRBJ2-7	once	NA	TGTGCCAGCTCACCAATTGAGTTCCGGGAGCAGTACTTC	CASSPIEFREQYF
TRBV5-4	TRBJ1-6	NA	NA	TGTGCCAGCAGCTTGTTCGATGGGGGGAATTCACCCCTCCACTTT	CASSLFDGGNSPLHF
TRBV5-1	TRBJ2-3	NA	NA	TGCGCCAGCAGCTCCCAGCGGGGCACAGATACGCAGTATTTT	CASSSQRGTDTQYF
TRBV5-4	TRBJ2-7	NA	TRBD2	TGTGCCAGCAGCCCCCCGGGACTAGCGAATTACGAGCAGTACTTC	CASSPPGLANYEQYF
TRBV6-1	TRBJ2-5	NA	TRBD1	TGTGCCAGCAGTGACTTTTCGAACAGGGGAGTTGAGACCCAGTACTTC	CASSDFSNRGVETQYF
TRBV29-1	TRBJ2-1	NA	TRBD1	TGCAGCGTTCTACCGGGACAGGGGTACAATGAGCAGTTCTTC	CSVLPGQGYNEQFF
TRBV5-1	TRBJ1-2	NA	NA	TGCGCCAGCAGCTTGGCCGCAGACTACACCTTC	CASSLAADYTF
TRBV19	TRBJ2-2	NA	NA	TGTGCCAGTAGTAGAGTTAGGGGACTGAACACCGGGGAGCTGTTTTTT	CASSRVRGLNTGELFF
TRBV27	TRBJ1-5	NA	TRBD1	TGTGCCAGCAGTTTACAGGGGGCCGGTCAGCCCCAGCATTTT	CASSLQGAGQPQHF
TRBV6-6	TRBJ2-2	NA	NA	TGTGCCAGCAGTTATCGGGCGGGGCACACCGGGGAGCTGTTTTTT	CASSYRAGHTGELFF
TRBV9	TRBJ2-3	NA	TRBD2	TGTGCCAGCAGCGTTGAGTTAGCGGGGGGGCCGACAGATACGCAGTATTTT	CASSVELAGGPTDTQYF
TRBV19	TRBJ1-5	NA	NA	TGTGCCAGTAGTAACCAAAGGGGATTAGGCAATCAGCCCCAGCATTTT	CASSNQRGLGNQPQHF
TRBV6-2/TRBV6-3	TRBJ2-7	NA	NA	TGTGCCAGCAGTTACTCGATGCTGACAGCATCCTACGAGCAGTACTTC	CASSYSMLTASYEQYF
TRBV27	TRBJ1-4	NA	TRBD1	TGTGCCAGCAGATCAACAGGGGGCGCTTCTGGGGAAAAACTGTTTTTT	CASRSTGGASGEKLFF
TRBV7-9	TRBJ1-4	NA	TRBD1	TGTGCCAGCAGCTTGCTGACAGGGGGCGCTTCCGAAAAACTGTTTTTT	CASSLLTGGASEKLFF
TRBV5-4	TRBJ2-5	once	NA	TGTGCCAGCAGCGCCGGGGAAGGCGTCTATGGACAAGAGACCCAGTACTTC	CASSAGEGVYGQETQYF
TRBV7-9	TRBJ1-4	NA	TRBD1	TGTGCCAGCAGCCCGTGGGACAGGGCGCGAGAAAAACTGTTTTTT	CASSPWDRAREKLFF
TRBV30	TRBJ2-2	NA	TRBD1	TGTGCCTGGAACAGGGGTTCAGATACCGGGGAGCTGTTTTTT	CAWNRGSDTGELFF
TRBV12-3/TRBV12-4	TRBJ1-5	once	NA	TGTGCCAGCAGTTTAACTAACAATCAGCCCCAGCATTTT	CASSLTNNQPQHF
TRBV9	TRBJ1-1	NA	NA	TGTGCCAGCAGCGTAGCTGTGGCTGGCACTGAAGCTTTCTTT	CASSVAVAGTEAFF
TRBV10-2	TRBJ1-5	NA	TRBD1	TGCGCCAGCCGGGGACAGGGGGTTAATCAGCCCCAGCATTTT	CASRGQGVNQPQHF
TRBV5-8	TRBJ1-1	NA	NA	TGTGCCAGCAGCTTGCAGGGTATCGGCACTGAAGCTTTCTTT	CASSLQGIGTEAFF
TRBV5-8	TRBJ2-7	few	TRBD2	TGTGCCAGCAGCCTGACTAGCGGAGGGAAGCAGTACTTC	CASSLTSGGKQYF
TRBV28	TRBJ1-2	NA	NA	TGTGCCAGCAGTAATCGGGTCTATGGCTACACCTTC	CASSNRVYGYTF
TRBV28	TRBJ1-1	NA	NA	TGTGCCAGCAGTTTGACAGCCACTGAAGCTTTCTTT	CASSLTATEAFF
TRBV18	TRBJ2-5	NA	NA	TGTGCCAGCTCACTTTATGAGACCCAGTACTTC	CASSLYETQYF
TRBV15	TRBJ1-5	NA	NA	TGTGCCACCAGCAAGACAGGTAGCAATCAGCCCCAGCATTTT	CATSKTGSNQPQHF
TRBV19	TRBJ1-1	NA	TRBD1	TGTGCCAGTCGGGCGGCACCCGGGACAGGCGTTGAAGCTTTCTTT	CASRAAPGTGVEAFF
TRBV7-9	TRBJ1-6	once	NA	TGTGCCAGCAGGCCGGGCCCCACGGGGTCGTCCTATAATTCACCCCTCCACTTT	CASRPGPTGSSYNSPLHF
TRBV7-9	TRBJ1-6	NA	NA	TGTGCCAGCAGCGTGGGGCGGATGAATTCACCCCTCCACTTT	CASSVGRMNSPLHF
TRBV13	TRBJ2-3	NA	TRBD2	TGTGCCAGCACCCTACTAGCGGGGGGCCGGGGCACAGATACGCAGTATTTT	CASTLLAGGRGTDTQYF
TRBV19	TRBJ2-1	NA	TRBD1	TGTGCCAGTATATCGACAGGGGAGGACAATGAGCAGTTCTTC	CASISTGEDNEQFF
TRBV6-5	TRBJ1-3	NA	NA	TGTGCTTCCCGGGCGGGCTTCTCTGGAAACACCATATATTTT	CASRAGFSGNTIYF
TRBV6-1	TRBJ1-5	once	NA	TGTGCCAGCAGTGAAATTACAAGCAATCAGCCCCAGCATTTT	CASSEITSNQPQHF
TRBV25-1	TRBJ2-1	NA	TRBD1	TGTGCCAGCAGAGAAACAGGGGGCGCACACAATGAGCAGTTCTTC	CASRETGGAHNEQFF
TRBV29-1	TRBJ1-5	NA	TRBD1	TGCAGCACCTGGGACAGGGATGGCCAGCCCCAGCATTTT	CSTWDRDGQPQHF
TRBV13	TRBJ2-7	NA	TRBD1	TGTGCCAGCAGCTTAGGATGGACAGGGCTTCACTTC	CASSLGWTGLHF
TRBV18	TRBJ1-1	NA	NA	TGTGCCAGCTCACCACCTGGGGGGAGTTTGAACACTGAAGCTTTCTTT	CASSPPGGSLNTEAFF
TRBV28	TRBJ2-5	NA	TRBD1	TGTGCCAGCAGTTTGTCTGGGACAGGGCAAGAGACCCAGTACTTC	CASSLSGTGQETQYF
TRBV6-2/TRBV6-3	TRBJ2-7	NA	TRBD1	TGTGCCAGCAGTTATTTGTCGTCGAACAGGGGAGTTGGCGAGCAGTACTTC	CASSYLSSNRGVGEQYF
TRBV28	TRBJ2-3	NA	TRBD2	TGTGCCAGCCTAGCGGGGGTGGGCACAGATACGCAGTATTTT	CASLAGVGTDTQYF
TRBV2	TRBJ1-1	NA	TRBD1	TGTGCCAGCACGGGGGACAGGAACACTGAAGCTTTCTTT	CASTGDRNTEAFF
TRBV29-1	TRBJ2-1	NA	TRBD1	TGCAGCGTCAGGGACAGGGGGCCCCACAATGAGCAGTTCTTC	CSVRDRGPHNEQFF
TRBV2	TRBJ2-7	NA	NA	TGTGCCAGCAGTCCTAGCTACGAGCAGTACTTC	CASSPSYEQYF
TRBV4-2	TRBJ1-6	NA	TRBD1	TGTGCCAGCAGCCAAGATGCCGGGACAGGGCATTCACCCCTCCACTTT	CASSQDAGTGHSPLHF
TRBV12-3/TRBV12-4	TRBJ1-4	NA	NA	TGTGCCAGCAGCCGGGGTCGAAATGAAAAACTGTTTTTT	CASSRGRNEKLFF
TRBV28	TRBJ2-5	NA	NA	TGTGCCAGCAGTTTTGAGCAGGGGTTCGGCGAGACCCAGTACTTC	CASSFEQGFGETQYF
TRBV11-2	TRBJ2-1	NA	NA	TGTGCCAGCAAGCTTGGGTCCGGGGGCAATGAGCAGTTCTTC	CASKLGSGGNEQFF
TRBV5-1	TRBJ2-4	NA	TRBD1	TGCGCCAGCAGCACCCTACAGGGGCGATCGGCCAAAAACATTCAGTACTTC	CASSTLQGRSAKNIQYF
TRBV5-1	TRBJ1-5	NA	NA	TGCGCCAGCAGCCCGAGCAATCAGCCCCAGCATTTT	CASSPSNQPQHF
TRBV30	TRBJ1-2	once	NA	TGTGCCTGGAGTGTCAAGGACACCTTACCCTACTATGGCTACACCTTC	CAWSVKDTLPYYGYTF
TRBV9	TRBJ1-1	NA	NA	TGTGCCAGCAGCGTTAGGTCAGCGGCTATGATGAACACTGAAGCTTTCTTT	CASSVRSAAMMNTEAFF
TRBV19	TRBJ2-2	NA	NA	TGTGCCAGTAGTCCACGGGGACAAAACACCGGGGAGCTGTTTTTT	CASSPRGQNTGELFF
TRBV6-2/TRBV6-3	TRBJ1-2	NA	NA	TGTGCCAGCAGTACGGAAGGGACTAGTCTCTATGGCTACACCTTC	CASSTEGTSLYGYTF
TRBV29-1	TRBJ2-7	few	TRBD1	TGCAGCGTAGCACCGGGACAGGGGGCTACCTACGAGCAGTACTTC	CSVAPGQGATYEQYF
TRBV6-6	TRBJ2-3	NA	TRBD2	TGTGCCAGCAGTTATACCGGACTAGCGAGCACAGATACGCAGTATTTT	CASSYTGLASTDTQYF
TRBV7-9	TRBJ2-7	NA	NA	TGTGCCAGCAGCTTCGGCGGGCCCTACGAGCAGTACTTC	CASSFGGPYEQYF